Listed here are 20 T cell receptor beta chains from one sample, sequenced in a study of cytomegalovirus exposure and HLA in healthy donors. Sequencing used immunoSEQ multiplex PCR; TCRdb keeps in-frame clones, though not all of them. The data show about 170,000 clones, 89% seen once. Sequencing was carried out using PBMCs. The receptors come from a woman aged 18-30 years in good health and CMV-seropositive.

The V and J genes are TRBV11-2 and TRBJ2-5, with 9 bases matching TRBD2. The CDR3 contains 16 residues. Per the germline V gene, CDR1 is SGHAT and CDR2 is FQNNGV. V lost 3 bases to trimming and J lost 5 bases; unmatched junction nucleotides: 10. In DNA, the CDR3 is TGTGCCAGCAGCTTGAAGTTGGCGGGAGGGCCGGAGACCCAGTACTTC. This codes for CASSLKLAGGPETQYF.

This clone has more than one count but fewer than ten. The chain employs TRBV9 and TRBJ2-7; 8 bases agree with TRBD2. The CDR3 loop spans 15 amino acids. Losses at the gene ends were 2 bases for V and 5 bases for J; bases not matched to a gene: 9. Germline V gene data show CDR1 as SGDLS and CDR2 as YYNGEE. CDR3 in amino acids: CASSVSGTEGDEQYF. CDR3 coding DNA: TGTGCCAGCAGCGTTAGCGGGACTGAAGGAGACGAGCAGTACTTC. The whole variable domain, filled in from reference TRBV9 and TRBJ2-7, reads DSGVTQTPKHLITATGQRVTLRCSPRSGDLSVYWYQQSLDQGLQFLIQYYNGEERAKGNILERFSAQQFPDLHSELNLSSLELGDSALYFCASSVSGTEGDEQYFGPGTRLTVT.

The V call is TRBV5-1, the J call TRBJ1-2; D gene uncertain. From germline, CDR1 is SGHRS and CDR2 YFSETQ. With 3 bases removed from V and 6 bases from J, the gap between germline ends came to 9 bases. The CDR3 contains 12 residues. The CDR3 spells CASSSPPDGYTF. CDR3 coding DNA: TGCGCCAGCAGCTCCCCTCCAGATGGCTACACCTTC.

V and J are TRBV7-3 and TRBJ2-1; a possible D gene is TRBD2 (5 bases). Trimming removed 5 bases from V and 5 bases from J, with 13 bases in between. This CDR3 is built from 14 residues. Germline V gene data show CDR1 as SGHTA and CDR2 as FQGTGA. CDR3 in amino acids: CASSLFGLDNEQFF. CDR3 nucleotides: TGTGCCAGCAGCCTGTTCGGACTGGACAATGAGCAGTTCTTC. The whole variable domain, remainder taken from reference TRBV7-3 and TRBJ2-1, is GAGVSQTPSNKVTEKGKYVELRCDPISGHTALYWYRQSLGQGPEFLIYFQGTGAADDSGLPNDRFFAVRPEGSVSTLKIQRTERGDSAVYLCASSLFGLDNEQFFGPGTRLTVL.

The chain is built from TRBV7-2 and TRBJ1-5; D is uncertain. The V gene's germline CDR1 is SGHTA and CDR2 FQGNSA. The CDR3 covers 13 residues. Between the trimmed V and J ends, which lost 0 bases and 7 bases, there was a span of 7 bases. The CDR3 protein is CASSLARFQPQHF. The DNA for the CDR3 is TGTGCCAGCAGCTTAGCCAGGTTCCAGCCCCAGCATTTT.

V gene TRBV19 combines with J gene TRBJ2-1; 10 nucleotides agree with TRBD2. The V and J ends lost 3 bases and 9 bases, in that order; junction bases with no gene match: 8. This CDR3 has 15 amino acids. Per germline, CDR1 LNHDA and CDR2 SQIVND (reference sequence). CDR3 sequence: CASSIRAGGDPEQFF. CDR3 nucleotide sequence: TGTGCCAGTAGTATCCGAGCGGGAGGGGACCCTGAGCAGTTCTTC. The full variable domain, in which reference TRBV19 and TRBJ2-1 provide the parts outside the CDR3, is DGGITQSPKYLFRKEGQNVTLSCEQNLNHDAMYWYRQDPGQGLRLIYYSQIVNDFQKGDIAEGYSVSREKKESFPLTVTSAQKNPTAFYLCASSIRAGGDPEQFFGPGTRLTVL.

CDR3 region: CASSGAGDTDTQYF. In DNA, the CDR3 is TGCGCCAGCAGTGGAGCGGGAGACACAGATACGCAGTATTTT. The V call is TRBV10-1, the J call TRBJ2-3; 8 bases fit TRBD2. The CDR3 length is 14 residues. Per germline, CDR1 WNHNN and CDR2 SYGVQD (reference sequence). The trim removed 4 bases at V and 2 bases at J, leaving 2 bases unmatched.

The chain recombines TRBV18 with TRBJ2-5, with TRBD2 matching over 9 bases. Germline loops: CDR1 KGHSH, CDR2 LQKENI. With V trimmed by 5 bases and J by 5 bases, 6 bases remained unmatched. The CDR3 extends over 14 amino acids. The CDR3 sequence: CASSSLAGRETQYF. In nucleotides, the CDR3 is TGTGCCAGCTCATCCCTAGCGGGACGGGAGACCCAGTACTTC.

This chain joins TRBV2 and TRBJ1-5; possibly TRBD1 for D (5 bases). The V end was cut by 1 base, the J end by 5 bases, with 9 bases between. CDR3 size: 14 residues. The germline V gene has CDR1 SNHLY and CDR2 FYNNEI. This CDR3 reads CASSEGQSDQPQHF. The DNA of the CDR3 is TGTGCCAGCAGTGAAGGACAGTCTGATCAGCCCCAGCATTTT.

The V and J genes are TRBV5-4 and TRBJ2-1; 12 bases align to TRBD1. The CDR3 is 14 amino acids. Trimming at V came to 9 bases and at J to 7 bases, leaving 8 bases not matched to a gene. CDR1 is SGHNT, CDR2 YYREEE, per germline (reference sequence). CDR3 bases: TGTGCCATCGAGGGACAGGGGGCTGCGAATGAGCAGTTCTTC. Protein product: CAIEGQGAANEQFF.

The chain joins TRBV5-1 to TRBJ2-3, with a weak D call TRBD2 (5 bases). Germline values: CDR1 SGHRS, CDR2 YFSETQ. V shed 0 bases and J shed 5 bases, with 16 bases lying between them. The CDR3 is 16 residues long. The CDR3 protein is CASSLGVASNQDTQYF. The CDR3 DNA sequence: TGCGCCAGCAGCTTGGGCGTAGCGAGTAACCAAGATACGCAGTATTTT.

The chain uses TRBV7-3 and TRBJ2-7; 11 bases are a match to TRBD2. Germline lookup yields CDR1 SGHTA and CDR2 FQGTGA. The length of the CDR3 is 15 residues. The junction had 4 bases not matched to a gene; V was cut back by 5 bases and J by 1 base. CDR3 DNA sequence: TGTGCCAGCAGCCCTCGACTAGCGGGGTCCTACGAGCAGTACTTC. Protein product: CASSPRLAGSYEQYF.

This rearrangement joins TRBV5-1 to TRBJ2-7; 9 nucleotides align to TRBD1. V gave up 6 bases and J gave up 4 bases; unmatched junction bases: 11. There are 15 residues in the CDR3. Germline CDR1 and CDR2: SGHRS and YFSETQ. The CDR3 spells CASTSGDRASYEQYF. CDR3 DNA sequence: TGCGCCAGCACCTCCGGGGACAGGGCGTCTTACGAGCAGTACTTC.

This chain links TRBV29-1 with TRBJ2-3; possibly TRBD2 for D (6 bases). CDR1 is SQVTM and CDR2 is ANQGSEA in the germline V gene. This CDR3 comprises 14 residues. Trimming left V 4 bases short and J 2 bases short, with 13 bases between. In DNA, the CDR3 is TGCAGCGTTGTCGAGGGGAGGAACACAGATACGCAGTATTTT. It codes for CSVVEGRNTDTQYF.

The chain is built from TRBV18 and TRBJ2-7, with TRBD2 matching 7 bases. The junction had 14 bases not matched to a gene; V was cut back by 5 bases and J by 4 bases. Germline loops: CDR1 KGHSH, CDR2 LQKENI. CDR3 length: 16 amino acids. The chain's CDR3 is CASSTGGTLSGYEQYF. CDR3 DNA: TGTGCCAGCTCAACCGGGGGGACCTTGTCAGGTTACGAGCAGTACTTC.

This clone was seen a handful of times. The chain recombines TRBV25-1 with TRBJ2-7; TRBD2 matches 15 bases. CDR1 MGHDK and CDR2 SYGVNS come from the germline V gene. V lost 7 bases to trimming and J lost 5 bases; unmatched junction nucleotides: 12. The CDR3 has 17 amino acids. In DNA form, the CDR3 reads TGTGCCAGCACCGCCCACCGGACTAGCGGGAGGGGGAACGAGCAGTACTTC. Its protein product is CASTAHRTSGRGNEQYF.

This chain links TRBV7-9 with TRBJ2-2; D possibly corresponds to TRBD2 (5 bases). The ends were cut back, 2 bases at V and 4 bases at J, with 17 bases in the middle. Germline values: CDR1 SEHNR, CDR2 FQNEAQ (reference sequence). The CDR3 consists of 17 residues. The CDR3 region has the DNA TGTGCCAGCAGCTTATCCGCCCGGTTAGCGCCCACCGGGGAGCTGTTTTTT. The encoded protein is CASSLSARLAPTGELFF.

This clone was detected once. The rearrangement uses TRBV10-3 and TRBJ1-1; no definite D call. Trimming pared 3 bases from V and 4 bases from J, leaving 9 bases between. CDR1 and CDR2 (germline): ENHRY, SYGVKD. This CDR3 region has 13 residues. CDR3 protein: CAISDQQVTEAFF. In nucleotides, the CDR3 is TGTGCCATCAGTGATCAGCAGGTCACTGAAGCTTTCTTT.

This clone was recorded once. The rearrangement joins TRBV12-5 to TRBJ2-3, with D perhaps matching TRBD2 (6 bases). This CDR3 region has 14 residues. Germline CDR1 LGHNT, CDR2 FRNRAP. Trimming took off 8 bases at V and 0 bases at J, with 12 bases between the two ends. The CDR3: CASCRRGSTDTQYF. Written as DNA, the CDR3 is TGTGCTAGTTGCCGTCGGGGGAGCACAGATACGCAGTATTTT. The variable domain in full, with the rest retrieved from reference TRBV12-5 and TRBJ2-3, is DARVTQTPRHKVTEMGQEVTMRCQPILGHNTVFWYRQTMMQGLELLAYFRNRAPLDDSGMPKDRFSAEMPDATLATLKIQPSEPRDSAVYFCASCRRGSTDTQYFGPGTRLTVL.

This clone was seen many times. The chain has TRBV7-2 and TRBJ2-1; maybe TRBD2 (5 bases). The CDR3 contains 15 residues. Trimming pared 2 bases from V and 10 bases from J, leaving 18 bases between. Germline V CDR1 and CDR2: SGHTA, FQGNSA. CDR3 DNA sequence: TGTGCCAGCAGCTTATTCTCGAGAGTTGGGAGCGAGCAGTTCTTC. Its protein is CASSLFSRVGSEQFF.